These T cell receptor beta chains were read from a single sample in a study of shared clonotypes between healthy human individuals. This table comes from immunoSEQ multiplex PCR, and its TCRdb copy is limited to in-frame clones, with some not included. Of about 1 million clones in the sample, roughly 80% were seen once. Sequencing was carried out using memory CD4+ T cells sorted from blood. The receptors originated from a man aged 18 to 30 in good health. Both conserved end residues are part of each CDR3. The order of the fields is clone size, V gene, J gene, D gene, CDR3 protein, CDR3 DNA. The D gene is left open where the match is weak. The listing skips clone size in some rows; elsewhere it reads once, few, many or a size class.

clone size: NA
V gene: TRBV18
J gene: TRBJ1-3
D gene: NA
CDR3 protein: CASSPQESSGNTIYF
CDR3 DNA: TGTGCCAGCTCACCTCAGGAGAGCTCTGGAAACACCATATATTTT

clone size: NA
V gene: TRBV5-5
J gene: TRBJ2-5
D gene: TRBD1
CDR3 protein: CASSSRQGQYF
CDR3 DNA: TGTGCCAGCAGCTCCCGACAGGGGCAGTACTTC

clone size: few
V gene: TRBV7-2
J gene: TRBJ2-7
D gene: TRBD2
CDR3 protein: CASSLLAGGYEQYF
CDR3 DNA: TGTGCCAGCAGCTTACTAGCGGGGGGCTACGAGCAGTACTTC

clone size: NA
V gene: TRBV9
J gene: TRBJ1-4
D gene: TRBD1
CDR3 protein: CASSVAGGLDEKLFF
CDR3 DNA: TGTGCCAGCAGCGTGGCAGGGGGCCTTGATGAAAAACTGTTTTTT

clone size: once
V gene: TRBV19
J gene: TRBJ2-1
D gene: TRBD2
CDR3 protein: CAISLQGGLAGGSEQFF
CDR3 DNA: TGTGCCATCTCCCTCCAAGGCGGACTAGCGGGAGGAAGTGAGCAGTTCTTC

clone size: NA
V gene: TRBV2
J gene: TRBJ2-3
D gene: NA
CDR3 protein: CASIGQFTDTQYF
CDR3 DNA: TGTGCCAGCATAGGTCAGTTCACAGATACGCAGTATTTT

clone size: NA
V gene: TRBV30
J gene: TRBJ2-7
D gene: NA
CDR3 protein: CAWSVGSLDEQYF
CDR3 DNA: TGTGCCTGGAGTGTCGGTAGCCTGGACGAGCAGTACTTC

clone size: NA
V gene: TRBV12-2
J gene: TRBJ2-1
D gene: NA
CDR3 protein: CASRLVVGSGPFNEQFF
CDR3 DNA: TGTGCAAGTCGCTTAGTGGTCGGGAGCGGCCCTTTTAATGAGCAGTTCTTC

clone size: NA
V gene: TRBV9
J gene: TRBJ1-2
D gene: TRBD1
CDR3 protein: CASSVDSRGQGYTF
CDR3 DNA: TGTGCCAGCAGCGTAGATTCCAGGGGGCAAGGCTACACCTTC

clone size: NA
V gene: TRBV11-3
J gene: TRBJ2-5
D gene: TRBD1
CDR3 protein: CASSLDGTGVETQYF
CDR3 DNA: TGTGCCAGCAGCTTAGATGGGACAGGGGTGGAGACCCAGTACTTC

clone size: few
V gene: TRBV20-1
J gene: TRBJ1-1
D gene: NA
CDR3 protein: CSARDPRAFF
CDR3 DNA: TGCAGTGCTAGAGACCCCAGGGCTTTCTTT

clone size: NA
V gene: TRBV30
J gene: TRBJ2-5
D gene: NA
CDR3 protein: CAWSQETQYF
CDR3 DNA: TGTGCCTGGAGCCAAGAGACCCAGTACTTC

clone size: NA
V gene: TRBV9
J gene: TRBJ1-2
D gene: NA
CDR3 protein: CASSVGTEYGYTF
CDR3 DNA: TGTGCCAGCAGCGTAGGGACGGAATATGGCTACACCTTC

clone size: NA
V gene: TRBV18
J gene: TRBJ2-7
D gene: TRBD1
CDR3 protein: CASSPAQGADEQYF
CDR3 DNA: TGTGCCAGCTCACCCGCCCAGGGGGCTGACGAGCAGTACTTC

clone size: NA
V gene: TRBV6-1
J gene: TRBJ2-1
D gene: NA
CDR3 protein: CASSGAYYNEQFF
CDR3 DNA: TGTGCCAGCAGTGGTGCTTATTACAATGAGCAGTTCTTC

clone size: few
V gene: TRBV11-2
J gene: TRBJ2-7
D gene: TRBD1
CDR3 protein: CASSSPGTGGVKQYF
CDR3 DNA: TGTGCCAGCAGCTCCCCCGGGACAGGGGGTGTCAAGCAGTACTTC

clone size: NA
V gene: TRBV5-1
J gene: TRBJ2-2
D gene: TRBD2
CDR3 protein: CASSQRAGGNTGELFF
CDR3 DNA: TGCGCCAGCAGCCAGCGCGCGGGAGGGAACACCGGGGAGCTGTTTTTT

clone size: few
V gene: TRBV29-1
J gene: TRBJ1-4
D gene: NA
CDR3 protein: CSGGNEKLFF
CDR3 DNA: TGCAGCGGGGGGAATGAAAAACTGTTTTTT

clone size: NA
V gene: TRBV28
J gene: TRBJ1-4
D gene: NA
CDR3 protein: CASSSTRVNEKLFF
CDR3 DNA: TGTGCCAGCTCCTCCACGCGTGTTAATGAAAAACTGTTTTTT

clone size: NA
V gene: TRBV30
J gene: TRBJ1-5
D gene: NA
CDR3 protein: CAWSPLPGQPQHF
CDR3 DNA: TGTGCCTGGTCACCTCTCCCAGGTCAGCCCCAGCATTTT

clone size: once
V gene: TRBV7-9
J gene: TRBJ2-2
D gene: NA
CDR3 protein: CAPDSANTGELFF
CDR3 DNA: TGTGCCCCGGACAGCGCGAACACCGGGGAGCTGTTTTTT

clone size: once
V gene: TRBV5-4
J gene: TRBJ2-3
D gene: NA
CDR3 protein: CASSGDFTDTQYF
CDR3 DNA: TGTGCCAGCAGTGGGGACTTCACAGATACGCAGTATTTT

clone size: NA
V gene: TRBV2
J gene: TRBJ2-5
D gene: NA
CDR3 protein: CASNGAGIGETQYF
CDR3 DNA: TGTGCCAGCAATGGGGCGGGAATCGGGGAGACCCAGTACTTC

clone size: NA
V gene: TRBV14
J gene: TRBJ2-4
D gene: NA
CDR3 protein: CASSQIVGIQYF
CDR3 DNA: TGTGCCAGCAGTCAGATTGTAGGCATTCAGTACTTC

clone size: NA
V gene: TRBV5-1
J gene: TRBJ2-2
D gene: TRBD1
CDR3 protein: CASSLRTGWAGELFF
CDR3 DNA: TGCGCCAGCAGCTTGCGGACAGGGTGGGCCGGGGAGCTGTTTTTT

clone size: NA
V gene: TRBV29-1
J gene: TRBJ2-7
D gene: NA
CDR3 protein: CSVEAPGENEQYF
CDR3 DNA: TGCAGCGTTGAAGCCCCAGGAGAGAACGAGCAGTACTTC

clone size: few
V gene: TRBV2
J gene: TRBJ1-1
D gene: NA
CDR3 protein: CASNKGNTEAFF
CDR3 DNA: TGTGCCAGCAACAAGGGGAACACTGAAGCTTTCTTT

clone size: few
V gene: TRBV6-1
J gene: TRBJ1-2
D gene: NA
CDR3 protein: CASRTVGAYGYTF
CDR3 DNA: TGTGCCAGCAGGACAGTAGGTGCCTATGGCTACACCTTC

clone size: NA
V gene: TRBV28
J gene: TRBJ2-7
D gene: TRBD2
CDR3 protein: CASSLGRLAGGRDEQYF
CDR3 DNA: TGTGCCAGCAGTTTAGGGAGACTAGCGGGGGGGCGGGACGAGCAGTACTTC

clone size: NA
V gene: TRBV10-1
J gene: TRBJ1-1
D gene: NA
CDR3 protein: CASSPNRNTEAFF
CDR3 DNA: TGCGCCAGCAGTCCTAACAGGAACACTGAAGCTTTCTTT

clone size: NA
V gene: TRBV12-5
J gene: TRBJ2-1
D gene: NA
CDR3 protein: CASGLGTPGFQFF
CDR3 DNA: TGTGCTAGTGGTTTGGGGACCCCGGGTTTCCAGTTCTTC

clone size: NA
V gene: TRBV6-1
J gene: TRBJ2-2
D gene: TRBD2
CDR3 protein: CASGTVAGNTGELFF
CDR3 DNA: TGTGCCAGCGGAACCGTAGCGGGAAACACCGGGGAGCTGTTTTTT

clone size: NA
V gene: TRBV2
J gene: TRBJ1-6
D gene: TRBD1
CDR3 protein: CASSQGQGNSPLHF
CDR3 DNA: TGTGCCAGCAGCCAAGGACAGGGAAATTCACCCCTCCACTTT

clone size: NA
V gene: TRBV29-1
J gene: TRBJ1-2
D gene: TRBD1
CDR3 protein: CSVERDRGYGYTF
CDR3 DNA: TGCAGCGTTGAAAGGGACAGGGGTTATGGCTACACCTTC

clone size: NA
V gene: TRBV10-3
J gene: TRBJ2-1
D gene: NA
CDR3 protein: CAISEVIHNEQFF
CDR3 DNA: TGTGCCATCAGTGAAGTCATCCACAATGAGCAGTTCTTC

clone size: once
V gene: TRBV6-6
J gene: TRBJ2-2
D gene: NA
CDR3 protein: CASSPKSRTASGELFF
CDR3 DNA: TGTGCCAGCAGTCCTAAAAGTCGGACAGCGTCTGGGGAGCTGTTTTTT

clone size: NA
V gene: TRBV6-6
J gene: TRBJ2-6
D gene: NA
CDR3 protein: CASAYAGTANVLTF
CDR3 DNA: TGTGCCAGCGCCTACGCGGGTACGGCCAACGTCCTGACTTTC

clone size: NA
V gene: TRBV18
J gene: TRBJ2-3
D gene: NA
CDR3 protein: CASSPMAGYTDTQYF
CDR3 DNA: TGTGCCAGCTCACCAATGGCGGGGTACACAGATACGCAGTATTTT

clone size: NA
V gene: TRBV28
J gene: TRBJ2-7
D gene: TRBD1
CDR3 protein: CASTLSGTGLYEQYF
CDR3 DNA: TGTGCCAGCACGTTATCCGGGACAGGGTTATACGAGCAGTACTTC

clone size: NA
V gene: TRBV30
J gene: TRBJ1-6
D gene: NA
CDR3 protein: CARGPDIGNSPLHF
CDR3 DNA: TGTGCCCGAGGCCCGGACATCGGTAATTCACCCCTCCACTTT

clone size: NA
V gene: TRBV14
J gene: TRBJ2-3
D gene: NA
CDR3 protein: CASSQDQGYTDTQYF
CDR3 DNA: TGTGCCAGCAGCCAAGATCAGGGCTACACAGATACGCAGTATTTT

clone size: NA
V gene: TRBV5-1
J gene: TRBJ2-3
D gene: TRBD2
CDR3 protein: CASSPPLAGGTDTQYF
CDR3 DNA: TGCGCCAGCAGCCCCCCGTTAGCGGGGGGGACAGATACGCAGTATTTT